Each of the 4 T cell receptor beta chains below was sequenced from the same sample in a study of tumor-infiltrating lymphocytes in primary liver carcinoma. A primer matching the constant region was used to make TCR beta cDNA from about 500 ng of total RNA. TCR beta libraries came from three nested multiplex PCR rounds using slightly modified ARM-PCR. The opening two PCR rounds, around 9 cycles each, paired TRBV1-TRBV30 forward primers with a C-beta reverse primer. TCRdb recomputed calls from the multiplex PCR reads with MiXCR, one row per CDR3 protein. The data contain 75,000 to 90,000 distinct CDR3 sequences, 72% of them singletons. Unsorted bulk tissue, about 19-32 mg of it, served as the source for co-extraction of RNA and DNA. Sequencing was performed on liver tumor tissue from sampling region 1. As to subset: tumor region T1, superior pole. These receptors were taken from a middle-aged man with primary liver carcinoma and hepatitis B virus infection.

The V gene is TRBV4-2, the J gene TRBJ1-4; perhaps TRBD1 as D (6 bases). Germline CDR1 LGHNA, CDR2 YNFKEQ. This CDR3 has 15 residues. V gave up 2 bases and J gave up 7 bases, with 14 bases separating them. This CDR3 reads CASSQNQGLGEKLFF. The CDR3 coding sequence is TGTGCCAGCAGCCAAAACCAGGGGCTCGGTGAAAAACTGTTTTTT.

As concerns this clonotype: One base away lies a much larger clone, so this may be a sequencing read error. The CDR3 does not close with the conserved phenylalanine or tryptophan, likely indicating a read error. The chain employs TRBV28 and TRBJ1-5, with D perhaps matching TRBD1 (5 bases). Trimming removed 4 bases from V and 4 bases from J, with 8 bases in between. CDR1 MDHEN and CDR2 SYDVKM come from the germline V gene. This CDR3 has 13 residues. The CDR3 loop is CASSWGNNQPQHL. The CDR3 DNA sequence: TGTGCCAGCAGTTGGGGGAATAATCAGCCCCAGCATTTA.

Of note for this clonotype: At one boundary the junction diverges from the germline segment, which might be a read error. The chain recombines TRBV6-2 or TRBV6-3 with TRBJ2-1; D may be TRBD1 or TRBD2 (5 bases each). CDR1 and CDR2 (germline): MNHEY, SVGEGT. The CDR3 has 15 amino acids. The CDR3 DNA sequence: TGTGCCAGCAGTTACGCTGGGACGTTCTACAATGGGCAGTTCTTC. Encoded protein: CASSYAGTFYNGQFF.

The chain links TRBV2 to TRBJ2-1, with 9 bases fitting TRBD1. Germline trimming cut 7 bases from V and 9 bases from J; bases unmatched to any gene: 19. In germline, CDR1 is SNHLY, CDR2 FYNNEI. The CDR3 has 17 residues. The DNA of the CDR3 is TGTGCCAGCAATTCGACGCTACAGGGGGCCTTTCGGCGTGAGCAGTTCTTC. Residues: CASNSTLQGAFRREQFF. Based on the CDR3 plus reference TRBV2 and TRBJ2-1, the full variable domain is EPEVTQTPSHQVTQMGQEVILRCVPISNHLYFYWYRQILGQKVEFLVSFYNNEISEKSEIFDDQFSVERPDGSNFTLKIRSTKLEDSAMYFCASNSTLQGAFRREQFFGPGTRLTVL.